The 2 T cell receptor beta chains reported below all come from one sample, sequenced in a study of T-cell memory formation after mild COVID-19. TCRdb used MiXCR to reprocess the 5' RACE reads, holding one entry per CDR3 protein. The table has 150,000 to 200,000 distinct CDR3 sequences, around 16% seen once. Sequenced: PBMCs or a T cell subset sorted from them (not recorded which). The source of these receptors is an adult woman who had mild COVID-19 (a few samples of this study predate the infection). Cell type and time point are not known.

At least ten counts were recorded for this clonotype. J is TRBJ1-1 and V is TRBV7-9, with TRBD1 matching over 8 bases. The CDR3 has 16 residues. Germline lookup yields CDR1 SEHNR and CDR2 FQNEAQ (reference sequence). V lost 6 bases and J lost 0; bases outside the gene matches: 9. This CDR3 reads CASSQDRGWMNTEAFF. The CDR3 coding sequence is TGTGCCAGCAGTCAAGACAGGGGTTGGATGAACACTGAAGCTTTCTTT.

This clonotype was observed a few times. This sequence joins TRBV12-3 or TRBV12-4 and TRBJ2-4, with 7 bases lining up with TRBD2. The CDR3 runs 14 residues. J was trimmed by 8 bases and V by 2 bases; bases with no gene match: 6. The CDR3 region has the DNA TGTGCCAGCAGTTTACGCGGGAGAGGCGACATTCAGTACTTC. The encoded protein is CASSLRGRGDIQYF.